The 30 T cell receptor beta chains below were found in one sample sequenced in a study of blood T cell repertoires in COVID-19. TCRdb keeps only in-frame clones here, not all; method: immunoSEQ multiplex PCR. The sample records about 140,000 clones, 75% to 90% being singletons. The sample taken for sequencing was PBMCs or T cells enriched from blood (not recorded which). These receptors all stem from a man in his 70s who had been exposed to COVID-19.

This clone has more than one count but fewer than ten. The chain has TRBV19 and TRBJ1-1; TRBD1 matches at 8 bases. This CDR3 region has 15 residues. Germline lookup yields CDR1 LNHDA and CDR2 SQIVND (reference sequence). V shed 5 bases, J shed 5 bases, and the junction held 10 bases outside the gene matches. This chain's CDR3 is CASSPDRAGMTEAFF. CDR3 coding DNA: TGTGCCAGTAGTCCGGACAGGGCCGGGATGACTGAAGCTTTCTTT.

This clone was picked up a small number of times. The chain combines TRBV13 with TRBJ1-6, with TRBD1 matching 8 bases. The CDR3 consists of 13 residues. The J segment lost 8 bases and the V segment lost 6 bases, leaving 3 bases of the junction unmatched. Germline V CDR1 and CDR2: PRHDT, FYEKMQ (reference sequence). As DNA, the CDR3 is TGTGCCAGCAGACGGGACAGGTATTCACCCCTCCACTTT. This codes for CASRRDRYSPLHF.

The chain recombines TRBV3-1 (or the pseudogene TRBV3-2) with TRBJ2-7; possible D gene TRBD1, 5 bases. V gave up 0 bases and J gave up 7 bases, with 16 bases separating them. This CDR3 region has 15 residues. Germline CDR1 LGHDT, CDR2 YNNKEL (reference sequence). The CDR3 region has the DNA TGTGCCAGCAGCCAAGACGAGACAGTCCTGAGAGAGCAGTACTTC. Amino acid sequence: CASSQDETVLREQYF.

On this clone: Other DNA sequences of this sample code for an identical CDR3. The gene calls are TRBV7-9 and TRBJ1-1; D ambiguous. The V end was cut by 4 bases, the J end by 0 bases, with 6 bases between. CDR3 length: 13 residues. Germline V gene lookup returns CDR1 SEHNR and CDR2 FQNEAQ (reference sequence). CDR3 residues: CASSSKLNTEAFF. The CDR3 nucleotides are TGTGCCAGCAGCTCTAAGTTGAACACTGAAGCTTTCTTT. Combining the CDR3 with reference TRBV7-9 and TRBJ1-1 gives the whole variable domain DTGVSQNPRHKITKRGQNVTFRCDPISEHNRLYWYRQTLGQGPEFLTYFQNEAQLEKSRLLSDRFSAERPKGSFSTLEIQRTEQGDSAMYLCASSSKLNTEAFFGQGTRLTVV.

This clone was counted a few times. The chain couples TRBV6-5 to TRBJ2-3; 7 bases match TRBD2. Germline CDR1 MNHEY, CDR2 SVGAGI. This CDR3 has 15 residues. V lost 2 bases to trimming and J lost 5 bases; unmatched junction nucleotides: 7. DNA for the CDR3: TGTGCCAGCAGTTACGGACTAGACGGGGTAGATACGCAGTATTTT. Its translation is CASSYGLDGVDTQYF.

The chain combines TRBV5-5 with TRBJ1-2, with a possible D match to TRBD1 (5 bases). The CDR3 length is 13 residues. V lost 0 bases, J lost 4 bases, and 7 bases lay in between. Germline loops: CDR1 SGHKS, CDR2 YYEKEE (reference sequence). CDR3: CASSLGQSYGYTF. The CDR3 coding sequence is TGTGCCAGCAGCTTGGGACAGTCCTATGGCTACACCTTC.

The CDR3 nucleotides read TGTGCCAGCTCGCCGACGGGAAATCAGCCCCAGCATTTT. As protein: CASSPTGNQPQHF. V usage is TRBV18 and J usage is TRBJ1-5; D is ambiguous. Trimming stripped 6 bases from V and 4 bases from J, with 10 bases between. The CDR3 runs to 13 residues. The germline gives CDR1 KGHSH, CDR2 LQKENI.

The J gene is TRBJ1-6, the V gene TRBV7-3; D unresolved. The germline V and J ends were trimmed by 5 bases and 10 bases, with 9 bases remaining between them. This CDR3 comprises 12 residues. The germline CDR1 and CDR2 sequences are SGHTA and FQGTGA. For the CDR3, the DNA is TGTGCCAGCAGCGTTCTAGGCTCACCCCTCCACTTT. Residues: CASSVLGSPLHF.

This clone was counted a few times. The chain joins TRBV6-2 or TRBV6-3 to TRBJ1-1; the match to TRBD1 covers 7 bases. With 3 bases clipped from V and 0 bases from J, the junction kept 10 bases outside the gene matches. This CDR3 has 17 residues. Germline CDR1 MNHEY, CDR2 SVGEGT. In DNA, the CDR3 is TGTGCCAGCAGTTATCCCCCGAACAGGGGTTTGAACACTGAAGCTTTCTTT. It yields the protein CASSYPPNRGLNTEAFF.

CDR3 nucleotides: TGTGCCAGCAGTTTAACGATGGGCTCTTCACCCCTCCACTTT. This gives the protein CASSLTMGSSPLHF. The gene calls are TRBV27 and TRBJ1-6; D is unresolved. The CDR3 is 14 amino acids. In germline, CDR1 is MNHEY, CDR2 SMNVEV (reference sequence). V was trimmed by 2 bases and J by 9 bases, leaving 11 bases between them.

The J gene is TRBJ2-1, the V gene TRBV7-8; 8 nucleotides match TRBD1. From germline, CDR1 is SGHVS and CDR2 FQNEAQ. The CDR3 runs to 15 residues. Trimming at V came to 1 base and at J to 8 bases, leaving 7 bases not matched to a gene. CDR3 loop: CASSLVRTGNHEQFF. CDR3 sequence (DNA): TGTGCCAGCAGCTTAGTTAGGACAGGGAACCATGAGCAGTTCTTC.

CDR3 amino acids: CASSLGPGGETQYF. The CDR3 DNA reads as TGCGCCAGCAGCTTGGGACCGGGTGGGGAGACCCAGTACTTC. The V call is TRBV5-1, the J call TRBJ2-5; D not resolved. Germline lookup yields CDR1 SGHRS and CDR2 YFSETQ. The CDR3 runs 14 residues. V was pared by 0 bases and J by 5 bases, with 11 bases between.

The V and J genes are TRBV6-5 and TRBJ2-3; TRBD1 matches 11 bases. V was clipped by 6 bases and J by 6 bases; unmatched bases: 5. The CDR3 is 14 amino acids. Germline values: CDR1 MNHEY, CDR2 SVGAGI. DNA of the CDR3: TGTGCCAGCAGGCCTCGGGACAGGGGGGATACGCAGTATTTT. It translates to CASRPRDRGDTQYF.

V and J are TRBV19 and TRBJ1-4; D gene uncertain. CDR3 length: 13 residues. V lost 9 bases, J lost 8 bases, and 16 bases lay in between. In germline, CDR1 is LNHDA, CDR2 SQIVND (reference sequence). The CDR3, as DNA: TGTGCCAGCCGTCCCGGGATGGGGGAAAAACTGTTTTTT. The encoded protein is CASRPGMGEKLFF.

The chain has TRBV25-1 and TRBJ1-4, with 7 bases aligning to TRBD1. V shed 6 bases, J shed 2 bases, and the junction held 9 bases outside the gene matches. CDR3 length equals 16 residues. Germline V gene sequence: CDR1 MGHDK, CDR2 SYGVNS. In DNA, the CDR3 is TGTGCCAGCAGGGAGACCTCGACAGGGACTAATGAAAAACTGTTTTTT. Amino acid sequence: CASRETSTGTNEKLFF.

The rearrangement joins TRBV15 to TRBJ2-1; 10 bases fit TRBD1. This CDR3 is built from 14 residues. The V gene's germline CDR1 is LNHNV and CDR2 YYDKDF (reference sequence). Trimming removed 5 bases from V and 8 bases from J; junction bases left unmatched: 6. The chain's CDR3 is CATSPDRGVYEQFF. In DNA, the CDR3 is TGTGCCACCAGCCCGGACAGGGGGGTATATGAGCAGTTCTTC.

The chain carries TRBV7-2 and TRBJ2-1, with 10 bases aligning to TRBD2. The CDR3 covers 16 residues. The J segment lost 8 bases and the V segment lost 4 bases, leaving 11 bases of the junction unmatched. The germline V gene has CDR1 SGHTA and CDR2 FQGNSA. CDR3 sequence (DNA): TGTGCCAGCAGCTCCCAAGGGCTAGCGGGAGCGTATGAGCAGTTCTTC. Translating it yields CASSSQGLAGAYEQFF.

This chain uses TRBV4-1 with TRBJ2-3, with 9 bases aligning to TRBD2. In germline, CDR1 is MGHRA, CDR2 YSYEKL. J gave up 5 bases and V 0 bases, and 6 bases lay outside the gene matches. The CDR3 loop spans 16 amino acids. The CDR3 DNA follows: TGCGCCAGCAGCCAAGATTCTAGCGGGGTCGGAGATACGCAGTATTTT. Encoded protein: CASSQDSSGVGDTQYF.

J is TRBJ2-7 and V is TRBV5-1, with 9 bases aligning to TRBD1. The V segment lost 4 bases and the J segment 3 bases; nucleotides outside the gene matches: 8. This CDR3 has 15 amino acids. Germline CDR1 SGHRS, CDR2 YFSETQ. CDR3 nucleotide sequence: TGCGCCAGCAGCCTCCAACAGGGGGCGGGCTACGAGCAGTACTTC. Its protein product is CASSLQQGAGYEQYF.

J is TRBJ1-2 and V is TRBV30; D might be TRBD1 (6 bases). Germline loops: CDR1 GTSNPN, CDR2 SVGIG (reference sequence). CDR3 length: 14 amino acids. The V end lost 2 bases, the J end lost 1 base, and 11 bases lay between the germline ends. The CDR3 coding sequence is TGTGCCTGGAGTCAGGGGTGGGGTAACTATGGCTACACCTTC. It yields the protein CAWSQGWGNYGYTF.

The chain is built from TRBV7-9 and TRBJ2-1; perhaps TRBD1 as D (6 bases). The CDR3 contains 16 residues. Trimming stripped 4 bases from V and 0 bases from J, with 13 bases between. Per germline, CDR1 SEHNR and CDR2 FQNEAQ (reference sequence). The CDR3 is CASSSTGHGSYNEQFF. DNA of the CDR3: TGTGCCAGCAGCTCGACGGGACATGGCTCCTACAATGAGCAGTTCTTC.

The chain joins TRBV4-3 to TRBJ1-2; D unresolved. This CDR3 is built from 15 residues. CDR1 is LGHNA and CDR2 is YSLEER in the germline V gene. With 4 bases removed from V and 6 bases from J, the gap between germline ends came to 18 bases. The DNA for the CDR3 is TGCGCCAGCAGCCGAGAAGGCTACAGTAAAGATGGCTACACCTTC. Amino acids: CASSREGYSKDGYTF.

Remarks on this clone: At the DNA level, this CDR3 is encoded by other sequences in the same sample as well. The chain uses TRBV2 and TRBJ1-2, with 9 bases matching TRBD1. CDR3 length: 13 residues. Germline values: CDR1 SNHLY, CDR2 FYNNEI. J lost 2 bases, V lost 8 bases, and 3 bases had no gene match. The CDR3 nucleotides are TGTGCCAGCTCCGGGACAGGGAACTATGGCTACACCTTC. Amino acids: CASSGTGNYGYTF.

The rearrangement joins TRBV2 to TRBJ2-4, with TRBD2 as a possible D gene (5 bases). Trimming took off 7 bases at V and 1 base at J, with 8 bases between the two ends. In germline, CDR1 is SNHLY, CDR2 FYNNEI. This CDR3 has 13 amino acids. In DNA form, the CDR3 reads TGTGCCAGCAAGGAGGATGCCAAAAACATTCAGTACTTC. This codes for CASKEDAKNIQYF.

The chain carries TRBV2 and TRBJ1-1; D is ambiguous. The ends were cut back, 5 bases at V and 6 bases at J, with 10 bases in the middle. Germline CDR1 and CDR2: SNHLY and FYNNEI. The CDR3 totals 12 residues. CDR3 sequence reads: CASSLNEPEAFF. Here the CDR3 DNA reads TGTGCCAGCAGTTTGAATGAGCCTGAAGCTTTCTTT. The full variable domain, completed using reference TRBV2 and TRBJ1-1, is EPEVTQTPSHQVTQMGQEVILRCVPISNHLYFYWYRQILGQKVEFLVSFYNNEISEKSEIFDDQFSVERPDGSNFTLKIRSTKLEDSAMYFCASSLNEPEAFFGQGTRLTVV.

V and J are TRBV11-3 and TRBJ2-7; TRBD1 aligns across 8 bases. Germline CDR1 and CDR2: SGHNT and YENEEA. This CDR3 is built from 15 residues. Unmatched junction bases numbered 12, after V lost 6 bases and J lost 5 bases. The CDR3 here is CASSPGQGLLDEQYF. CDR3 DNA: TGTGCCAGCAGTCCTGGACAGGGCCTTTTGGACGAGCAGTACTTC. The variable domain in full, completed from reference TRBV11-3 and TRBJ2-7, reads EAGVVQSPRYKIIEKKQPVAFWCNPISGHNTLYWYLQNLGQGPELLIRYENEEAVDDSQLPKDRFSAERLKGVDSTLKIQPAELGDSAVYLCASSPGQGLLDEQYFGPGTRLTVT.

This chain links TRBV5-1 with TRBJ2-1, with 8 bases fitting TRBD2. CDR3 length: 14 amino acids. Trimming at V came to 7 bases and at J to 5 bases, leaving 8 bases not matched to a gene. The germline CDR1 and CDR2 sequences are SGHRS and YFSETQ. CDR3 bases: TGCGCCAGCGGGGGGCGAGCGGGGGACAATGAGCAGTTCTTC. It encodes CASGGRAGDNEQFF.

This clone was counted a single time. This chain joins TRBV19 and TRBJ1-2; maybe TRBD1 (6 bases). Trimming removed 4 bases at V and 6 bases at J, with 9 bases between. Germline loops: CDR1 LNHDA, CDR2 SQIVND (reference sequence). This CDR3 has 12 amino acids. The CDR3 nucleotides read TGTGCCAGTAGTACAGGGGCAGATGGCTACACCTTC. This codes for CASSTGADGYTF.

The chain combines TRBV19 with TRBJ2-2, with D possibly matching TRBD2 (5 bases). Trimming stripped 8 bases from V and 3 bases from J, with 10 bases between. The length of the CDR3 is 13 residues. The germline V gene encodes CDR1 LNHDA and CDR2 SQIVND (reference sequence). The CDR3: CASSRRDTGELFF. The DNA of the CDR3 is TGTGCCAGTTCTAGGCGGGACACCGGGGAGCTGTTTTTT.

The V gene is TRBV19, the J gene TRBJ1-2; 8 bases are shared with TRBD1. Germline V gives CDR1 LNHDA, CDR2 SQIVND (reference sequence). The length of the CDR3 is 13 residues. The V segment lost 5 bases and the J segment 3 bases; nucleotides outside the gene matches: 2. CDR3 amino acids: CASSPTGDYGYTF. The CDR3 DNA sequence: TGTGCCAGTAGTCCGACAGGGGACTATGGCTACACCTTC.